This entry describes one T cell receptor beta chain. Its cognate antigen is unknown. Clones were sequenced by immunoSEQ multiplex PCR, and TCRdb holds only the in-frame ones, with some missing. The sample has some 80,000 clones, 90% to 95% seen once. Germline-derived CDR1 and CDR2 are SGHVS and FNYEAQ. The CDR3 is 16 amino acids. The V end was cut by 0 bases, the J end by 2 bases, with 13 bases between. The source of the sample is a study of cytomegalovirus exposure and HLA in healthy donors. General study results and limits: For most TCR sequences rarity was the rule, although some public TCRs occurred in many donors. There were a few CMV-associated chains whose specificity for CMV antigens was confirmed in vitro. Later, an analysis found that TCR clusters from the first cohort tended to co-occur in the roughly 120 validation repertoires.

Sequencing was performed on PBMCs. The source of this sequence is a woman younger than 30 in good health and CMV-seronegative. The chain uses TRBV7-6 and TRBJ1-1; tentative D call: TRBD1 (5 bases). The CDR3, as DNA: TGTGCCAGCAGCTTAGCGGGGGGGGATCCCAACACTGAAGCTTTCTTT. It is translated as CASSLAGGDPNTEAFF. The variable domain in full, completed from reference TRBV7-6 and TRBJ1-1, reads GAGVSQSPRYKVTKRGQDVALRCDPISGHVSLYWYRQALGQGPEFLTYFNYEAQQDKSGLPNDRFSAERPEGSISTLTIQRTEQRDSAMYRCASSLAGGDPNTEAFFGQGTRLTVV.